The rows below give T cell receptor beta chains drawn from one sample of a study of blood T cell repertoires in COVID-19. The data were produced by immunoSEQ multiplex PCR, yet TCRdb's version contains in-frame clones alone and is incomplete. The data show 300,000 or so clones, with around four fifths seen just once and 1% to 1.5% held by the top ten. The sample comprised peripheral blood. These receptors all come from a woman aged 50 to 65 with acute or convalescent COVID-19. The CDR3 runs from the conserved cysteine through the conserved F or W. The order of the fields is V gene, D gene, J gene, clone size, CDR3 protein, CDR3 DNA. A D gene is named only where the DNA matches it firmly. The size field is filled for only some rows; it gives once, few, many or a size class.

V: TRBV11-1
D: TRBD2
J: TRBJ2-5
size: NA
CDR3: CASSLGSGETQYF
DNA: TGTGCCAGCAGCTTAGGTAGCGGGGAGACCCAGTACTTC

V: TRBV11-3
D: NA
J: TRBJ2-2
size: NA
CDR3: CASSLERETGELFF
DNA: TGTGCCAGCAGCTTAGAGAGGGAGACCGGGGAGCTGTTTTTT

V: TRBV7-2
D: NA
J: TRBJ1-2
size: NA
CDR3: CASSLDLQGYGYTF
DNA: TGTGCCAGCAGCTTGGATTTACAGGGCTATGGCTACACCTTC

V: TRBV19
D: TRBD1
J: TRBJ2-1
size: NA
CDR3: CASRATGLANEQFF
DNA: TGTGCCAGTAGAGCGACAGGGTTGGCAAATGAGCAGTTCTTC

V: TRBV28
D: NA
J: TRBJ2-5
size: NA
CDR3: CASTLDRDAAAQETQYF
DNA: TGTGCCAGCACCCTGGATCGGGATGCGGCGGCCCAAGAGACCCAGTACTTC

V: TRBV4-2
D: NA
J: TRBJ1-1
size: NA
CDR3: CASSQEGGVAEAFF
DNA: TGTGCCAGCAGCCAAGAGGGGGGTGTCGCTGAAGCTTTCTTT

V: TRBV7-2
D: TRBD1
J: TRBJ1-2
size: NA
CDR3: CASSLAGQGRYGYTF
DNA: TGTGCCAGCAGCTTAGCAGGACAGGGAAGGTACGGCTACACCTTC

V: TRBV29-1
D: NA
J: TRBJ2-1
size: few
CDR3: CSLRGTNTYNEQFF
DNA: TGCAGCCTCCGCGGTACGAATACCTACAATGAGCAGTTCTTC

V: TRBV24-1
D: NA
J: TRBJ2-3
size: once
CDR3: CATSYLNQRRGSTDTQYF
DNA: TGTGCCACCAGTTACCTAAACCAGCGGCGGGGTAGCACAGATACGCAGTATTTT

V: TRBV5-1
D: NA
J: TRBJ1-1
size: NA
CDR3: CASSLAIGLMNTEAFF
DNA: TGCGCCAGCAGCTTGGCCATCGGTCTTATGAACACTGAAGCTTTCTTT

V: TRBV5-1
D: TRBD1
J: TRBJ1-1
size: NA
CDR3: CASSETGSGTEAFF
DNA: TGCGCCAGCAGCGAGACAGGGTCGGGCACTGAAGCTTTCTTT

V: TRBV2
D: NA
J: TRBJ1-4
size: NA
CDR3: CASSVEDTATNEKLFF
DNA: TGTGCCAGCAGTGTTGAGGACACAGCAACTAATGAAAAACTGTTTTTT

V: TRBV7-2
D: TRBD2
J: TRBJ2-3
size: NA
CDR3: CASSLPLWRGGTDTQYF
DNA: TGTGCCAGCAGCCTCCCTTTATGGCGGGGGGGCACAGATACGCAGTATTTT

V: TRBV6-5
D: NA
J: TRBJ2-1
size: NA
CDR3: CASSTRNEQFF
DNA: TGTGCCAGCAGCACACGCAATGAGCAGTTCTTC

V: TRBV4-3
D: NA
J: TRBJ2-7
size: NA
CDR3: CASSQVIEGAYEQYF
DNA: TGCGCCAGCAGCCAAGTGATTGAGGGGGCCTACGAGCAGTACTTC

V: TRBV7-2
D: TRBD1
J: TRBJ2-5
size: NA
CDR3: CASSLERTGGAKTQYF
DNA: TGTGCCAGCAGCTTAGAGAGGACAGGGGGCGCGAAGACCCAGTACTTC